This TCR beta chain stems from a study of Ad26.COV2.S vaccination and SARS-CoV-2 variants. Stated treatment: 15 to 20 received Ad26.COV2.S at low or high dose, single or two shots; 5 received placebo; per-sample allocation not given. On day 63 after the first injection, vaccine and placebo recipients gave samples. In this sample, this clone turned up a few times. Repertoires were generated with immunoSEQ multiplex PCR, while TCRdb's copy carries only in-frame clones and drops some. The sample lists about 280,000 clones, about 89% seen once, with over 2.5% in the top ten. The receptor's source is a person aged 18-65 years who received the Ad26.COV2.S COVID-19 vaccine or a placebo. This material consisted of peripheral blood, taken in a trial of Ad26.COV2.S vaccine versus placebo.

CDR3: CASSLGGYNSPLHF. CDR3 DNA sequence: TGCGCCAGCAGCTTAGGGGGCTATAATTCACCCCTCCACTTT. V is TRBV5-1 and J is TRBJ1-6, with a tentative D call TRBD1 (6 bases). CDR1 is SGHRS, CDR2 YFSETQ, per germline. This CDR3 has 14 residues. V lost 2 bases and J 3 bases, leaving 6 bases between the germline ends.